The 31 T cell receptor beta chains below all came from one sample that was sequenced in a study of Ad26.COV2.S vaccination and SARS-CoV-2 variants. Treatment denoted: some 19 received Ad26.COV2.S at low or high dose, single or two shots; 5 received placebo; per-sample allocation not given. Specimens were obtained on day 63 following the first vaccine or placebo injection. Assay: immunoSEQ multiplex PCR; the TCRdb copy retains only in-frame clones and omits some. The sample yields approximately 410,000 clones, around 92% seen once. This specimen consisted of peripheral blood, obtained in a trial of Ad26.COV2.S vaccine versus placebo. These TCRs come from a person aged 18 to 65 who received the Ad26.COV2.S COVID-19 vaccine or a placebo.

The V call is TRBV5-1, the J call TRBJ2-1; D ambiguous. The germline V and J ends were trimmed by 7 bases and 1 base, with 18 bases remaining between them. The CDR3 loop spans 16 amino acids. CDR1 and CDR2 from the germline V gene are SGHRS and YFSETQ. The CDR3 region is CASDLGGLTSYNEQFF. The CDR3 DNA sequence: TGCGCCAGCGACCTTGGTGGGCTAACATCCTACAATGAGCAGTTCTTC. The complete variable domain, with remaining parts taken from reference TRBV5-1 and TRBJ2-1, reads KAGVTQTPRYLIKTRGQQVTLSCSPISGHRSVSWYQQTPGQGLQFLFEYFSETQRNKGNFPGRFSGRQFSNSRSEMNVSTLELGDSALYLCASDLGGLTSYNEQFFGPGTRLTVL.

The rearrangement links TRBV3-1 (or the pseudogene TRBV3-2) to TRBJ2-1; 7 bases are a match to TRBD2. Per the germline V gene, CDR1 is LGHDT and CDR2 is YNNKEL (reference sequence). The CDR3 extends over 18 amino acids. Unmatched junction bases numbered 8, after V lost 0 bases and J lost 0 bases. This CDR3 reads CASSQDFPGGSSYNEQFF. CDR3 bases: TGTGCCAGCAGCCAAGATTTTCCGGGGGGTAGCTCCTACAATGAGCAGTTCTTC.

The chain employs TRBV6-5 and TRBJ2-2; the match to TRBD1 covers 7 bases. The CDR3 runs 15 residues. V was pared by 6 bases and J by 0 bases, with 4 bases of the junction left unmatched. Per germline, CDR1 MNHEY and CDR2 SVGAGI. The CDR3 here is CASRLGQTNTGELFF. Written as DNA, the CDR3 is TGTGCCAGCAGATTGGGACAGACGAACACCGGGGAGCTGTTTTTT.

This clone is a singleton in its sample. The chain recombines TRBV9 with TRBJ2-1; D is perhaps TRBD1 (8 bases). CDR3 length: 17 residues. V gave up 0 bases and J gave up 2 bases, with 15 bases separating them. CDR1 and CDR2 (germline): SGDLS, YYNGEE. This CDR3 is CASSVEGQAGAYNEQFF. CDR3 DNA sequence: TGTGCCAGCAGCGTAGAGGGACAGGCGGGGGCCTACAATGAGCAGTTCTTC.

The CDR3 region is CASPTWGIFRGPQHF. CDR3 DNA: TGTGCCAGCCCGACATGGGGGATCTTCAGGGGGCCCCAGCATTTT. The V call is TRBV6-5, the J call TRBJ1-5; a possible D gene is TRBD1 (6 bases). The CDR3 is made up of 15 amino acids. Trimming stripped 8 bases from V and 9 bases from J, with 23 bases between. The V gene's germline CDR1 is MNHEY and CDR2 SVGAGI.

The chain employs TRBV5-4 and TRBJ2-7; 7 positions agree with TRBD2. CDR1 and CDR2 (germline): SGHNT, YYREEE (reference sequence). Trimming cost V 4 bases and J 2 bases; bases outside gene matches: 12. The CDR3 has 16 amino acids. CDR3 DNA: TGTGCCAGCAGCGAAGCCCGCGGGACTAAGACCTACGAGCAGTACTTC. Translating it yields CASSEARGTKTYEQYF.

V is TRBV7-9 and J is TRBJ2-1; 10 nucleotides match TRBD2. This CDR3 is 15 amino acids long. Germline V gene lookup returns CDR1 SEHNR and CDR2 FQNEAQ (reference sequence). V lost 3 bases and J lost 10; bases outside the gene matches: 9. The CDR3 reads CASSFSGGSSREQFF. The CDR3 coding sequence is TGTGCCAGCAGCTTTAGCGGGGGGTCCTCAAGAGAGCAGTTCTTC.

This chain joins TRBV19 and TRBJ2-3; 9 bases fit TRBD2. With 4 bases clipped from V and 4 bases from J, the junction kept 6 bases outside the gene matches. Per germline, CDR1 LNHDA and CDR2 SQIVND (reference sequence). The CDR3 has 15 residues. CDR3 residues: CASSRGAGGSDTQYF. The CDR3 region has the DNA TGTGCCAGTAGTAGGGGAGCGGGGGGCTCAGATACGCAGTATTTT.

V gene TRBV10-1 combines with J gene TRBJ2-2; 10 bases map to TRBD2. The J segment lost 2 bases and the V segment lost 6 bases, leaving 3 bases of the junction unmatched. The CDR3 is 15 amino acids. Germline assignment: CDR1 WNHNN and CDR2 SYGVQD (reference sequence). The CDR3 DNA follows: TGCGCCAGCAGCGGGACTAGCGACAACACCGGGGAGCTGTTTTTT. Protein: CASSGTSDNTGELFF.

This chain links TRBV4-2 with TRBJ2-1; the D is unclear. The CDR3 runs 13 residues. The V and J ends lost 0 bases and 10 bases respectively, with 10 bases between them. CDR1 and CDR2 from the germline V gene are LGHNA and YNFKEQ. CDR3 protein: CASSQDPSDEQFF. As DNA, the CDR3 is TGTGCCAGCAGCCAAGATCCCAGCGACGAGCAGTTCTTC.

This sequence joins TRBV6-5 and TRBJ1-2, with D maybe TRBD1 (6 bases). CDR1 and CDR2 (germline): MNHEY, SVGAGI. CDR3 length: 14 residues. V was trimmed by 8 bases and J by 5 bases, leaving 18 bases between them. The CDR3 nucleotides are TGTGCCAGCTCCCCTCGGGGGGCAGCGTATGGCTACACCTTC. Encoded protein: CASSPRGAAYGYTF.

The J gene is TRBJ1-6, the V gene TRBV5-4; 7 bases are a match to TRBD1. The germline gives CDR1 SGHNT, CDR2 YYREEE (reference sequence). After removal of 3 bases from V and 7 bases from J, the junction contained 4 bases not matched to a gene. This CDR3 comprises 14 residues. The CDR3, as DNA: TGTGCCAGCAGCTCTGGACAGGCGAATTCACCCCTCCACTTT. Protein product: CASSSGQANSPLHF.

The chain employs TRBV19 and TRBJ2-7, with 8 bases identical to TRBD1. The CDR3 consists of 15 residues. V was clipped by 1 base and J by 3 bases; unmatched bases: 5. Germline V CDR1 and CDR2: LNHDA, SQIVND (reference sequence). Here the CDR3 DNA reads TGTGCCAGTAGTATAGGGACAGGGAGACTCTACGAGCAGTACTTC. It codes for CASSIGTGRLYEQYF.

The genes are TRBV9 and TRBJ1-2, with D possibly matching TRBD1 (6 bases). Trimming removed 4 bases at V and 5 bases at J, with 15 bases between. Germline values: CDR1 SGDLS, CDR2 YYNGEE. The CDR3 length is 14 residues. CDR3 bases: TGTGCCAGCAGCCCCGTAAGGGGGGAGTATGGCTACACCTTC. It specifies CASSPVRGEYGYTF.

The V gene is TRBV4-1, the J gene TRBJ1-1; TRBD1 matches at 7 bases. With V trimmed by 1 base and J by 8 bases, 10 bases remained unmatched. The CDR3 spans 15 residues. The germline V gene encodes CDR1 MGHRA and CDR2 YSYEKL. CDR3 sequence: CASSQAQGILREAFF. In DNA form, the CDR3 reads TGCGCCAGCAGCCAAGCACAGGGGATTCTGCGGGAAGCTTTCTTT.

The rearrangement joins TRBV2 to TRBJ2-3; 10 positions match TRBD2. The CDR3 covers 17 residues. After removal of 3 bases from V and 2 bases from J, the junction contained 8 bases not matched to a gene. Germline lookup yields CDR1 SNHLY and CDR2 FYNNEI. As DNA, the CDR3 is TGTGCCAGCAGTGACCCTAGCGGGGGAGCCCTCACAGATACGCAGTATTTT. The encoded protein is CASSDPSGGALTDTQYF.

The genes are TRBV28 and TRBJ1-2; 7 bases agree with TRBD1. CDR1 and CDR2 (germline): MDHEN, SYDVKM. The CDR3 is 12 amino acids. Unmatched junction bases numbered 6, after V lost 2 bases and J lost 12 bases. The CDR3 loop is CASSLNRGFHTF. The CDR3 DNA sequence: TGTGCCAGCAGTTTAAACAGGGGTTTCCACACCTTC.

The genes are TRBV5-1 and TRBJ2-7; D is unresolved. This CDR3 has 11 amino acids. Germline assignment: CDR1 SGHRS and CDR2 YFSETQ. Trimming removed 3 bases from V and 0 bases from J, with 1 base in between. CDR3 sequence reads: CASSSSYEQYF. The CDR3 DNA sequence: TGCGCCAGCAGCTCCTCCTACGAGCAGTACTTC.

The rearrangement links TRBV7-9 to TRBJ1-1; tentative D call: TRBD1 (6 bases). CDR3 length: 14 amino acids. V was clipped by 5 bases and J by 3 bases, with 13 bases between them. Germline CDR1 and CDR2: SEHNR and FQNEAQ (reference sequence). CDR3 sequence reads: CASSHRDKYTEAFF. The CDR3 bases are TGTGCCAGCAGCCACCGGGACAAGTACACTGAAGCTTTCTTT.

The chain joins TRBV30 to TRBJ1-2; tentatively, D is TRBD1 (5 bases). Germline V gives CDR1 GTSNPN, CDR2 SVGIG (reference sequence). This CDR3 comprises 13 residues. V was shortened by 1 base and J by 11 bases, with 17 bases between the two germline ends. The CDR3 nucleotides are TGTGCCTGGAGTGATACGGGGCCCTGGGAGTACACCTTC. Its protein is CAWSDTGPWEYTF. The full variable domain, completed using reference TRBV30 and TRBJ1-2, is SQTIHQWPATLVQPVGSPLSLECTVEGTSNPNLYWYRQAAGRGLQLLFYSVGIGQISSEVPQNLSASRPQDRQFILSSKKLLLSDSGFYLCAWSDTGPWEYTFGSGTRLTVV.

The CDR3 region has the DNA TGTGCCAGCAGCTCCCCTACCCTGACAGGTCGTGGGGGCTACGAGCAGTACTTC. This codes for CASSSPTLTGRGGYEQYF. This sequence joins TRBV27 and TRBJ2-7; maybe TRBD1 (6 bases). V lost 6 bases to trimming and J lost 3 bases, with 27 bases between them. In germline, CDR1 is MNHEY, CDR2 SMNVEV (reference sequence). The CDR3 contains 18 residues.

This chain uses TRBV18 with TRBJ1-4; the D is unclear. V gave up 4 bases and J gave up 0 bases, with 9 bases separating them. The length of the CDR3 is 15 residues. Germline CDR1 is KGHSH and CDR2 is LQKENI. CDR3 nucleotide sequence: TGTGCCAGCTCACTGTACGGTGCAACTAATGAAAAACTGTTTTTT. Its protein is CASSLYGATNEKLFF.

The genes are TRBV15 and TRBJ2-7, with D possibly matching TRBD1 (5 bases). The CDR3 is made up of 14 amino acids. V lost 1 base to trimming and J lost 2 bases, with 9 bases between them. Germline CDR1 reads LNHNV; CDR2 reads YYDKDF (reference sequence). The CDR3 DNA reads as TGTGCCACCAGCAGAGTGGACAACCCCTACGAGCAGTACTTC. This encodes CATSRVDNPYEQYF.

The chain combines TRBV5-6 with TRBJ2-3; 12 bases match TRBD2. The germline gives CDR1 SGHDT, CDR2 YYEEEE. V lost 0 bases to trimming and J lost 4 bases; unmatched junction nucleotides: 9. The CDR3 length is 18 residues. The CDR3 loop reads CASSLASGGALGADTQYF. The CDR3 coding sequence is TGTGCCAGCAGCTTGGCTAGCGGGGGGGCGCTGGGCGCAGATACGCAGTATTTT.

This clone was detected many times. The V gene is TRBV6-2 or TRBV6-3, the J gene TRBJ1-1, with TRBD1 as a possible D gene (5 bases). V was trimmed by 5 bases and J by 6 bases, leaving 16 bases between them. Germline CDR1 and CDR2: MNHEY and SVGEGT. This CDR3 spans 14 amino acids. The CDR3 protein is CASSHGGESSEAFF. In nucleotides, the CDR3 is TGTGCCAGCAGTCACGGGGGGGAAAGTTCTGAAGCTTTCTTT.

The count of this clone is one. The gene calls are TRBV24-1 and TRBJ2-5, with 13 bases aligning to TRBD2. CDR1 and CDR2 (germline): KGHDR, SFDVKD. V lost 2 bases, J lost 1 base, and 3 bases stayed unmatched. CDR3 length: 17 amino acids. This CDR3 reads CATSDSLAGGPQETQYF. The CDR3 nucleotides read TGTGCCACCAGTGATTCACTAGCGGGGGGGCCCCAAGAGACCCAGTACTTC.

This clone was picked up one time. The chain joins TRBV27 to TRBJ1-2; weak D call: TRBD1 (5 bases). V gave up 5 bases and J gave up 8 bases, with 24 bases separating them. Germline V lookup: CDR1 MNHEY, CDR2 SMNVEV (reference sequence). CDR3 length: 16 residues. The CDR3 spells CASSNRDGVQPYGYTF. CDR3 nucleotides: TGTGCCAGCAGTAACCGGGACGGGGTCCAGCCATACGGCTACACCTTC.

CDR3 in DNA: TGTGCCAGCAGTCCCAGAGGTAACCTTGGCACCGGGGAGCTGTTTTTT. Encoded protein: CASSPRGNLGTGELFF. The genes are TRBV25-1 and TRBJ2-2, with D uncertain. The germline gives CDR1 MGHDK, CDR2 SYGVNS. V was pared by 5 bases and J by 4 bases, with 17 bases between. The CDR3 sequence is 16 residues long.

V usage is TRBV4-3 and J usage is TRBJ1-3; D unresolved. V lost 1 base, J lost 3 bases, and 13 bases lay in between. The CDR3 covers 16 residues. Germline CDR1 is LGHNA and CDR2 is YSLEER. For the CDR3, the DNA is TGCGCCAGCAGCCAAGGCACGGGAGGTGGTGGAAACACCATATATTTT. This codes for CASSQGTGGGGNTIYF.

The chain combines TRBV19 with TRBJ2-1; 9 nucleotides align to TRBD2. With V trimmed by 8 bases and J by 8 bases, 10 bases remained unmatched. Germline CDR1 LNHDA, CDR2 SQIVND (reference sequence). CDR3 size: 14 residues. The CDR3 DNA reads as TGTGCCAGTCTCCTCAGCGGGGGGTCGGATGAGCAGTTCTTC. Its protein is CASLLSGGSDEQFF.

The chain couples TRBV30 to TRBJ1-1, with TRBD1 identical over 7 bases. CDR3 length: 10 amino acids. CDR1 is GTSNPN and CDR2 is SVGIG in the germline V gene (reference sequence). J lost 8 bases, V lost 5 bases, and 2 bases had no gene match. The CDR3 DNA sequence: TGTGCCTGGTCACAGGGGGAAGCTTTCTTT. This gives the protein CAWSQGEAFF.